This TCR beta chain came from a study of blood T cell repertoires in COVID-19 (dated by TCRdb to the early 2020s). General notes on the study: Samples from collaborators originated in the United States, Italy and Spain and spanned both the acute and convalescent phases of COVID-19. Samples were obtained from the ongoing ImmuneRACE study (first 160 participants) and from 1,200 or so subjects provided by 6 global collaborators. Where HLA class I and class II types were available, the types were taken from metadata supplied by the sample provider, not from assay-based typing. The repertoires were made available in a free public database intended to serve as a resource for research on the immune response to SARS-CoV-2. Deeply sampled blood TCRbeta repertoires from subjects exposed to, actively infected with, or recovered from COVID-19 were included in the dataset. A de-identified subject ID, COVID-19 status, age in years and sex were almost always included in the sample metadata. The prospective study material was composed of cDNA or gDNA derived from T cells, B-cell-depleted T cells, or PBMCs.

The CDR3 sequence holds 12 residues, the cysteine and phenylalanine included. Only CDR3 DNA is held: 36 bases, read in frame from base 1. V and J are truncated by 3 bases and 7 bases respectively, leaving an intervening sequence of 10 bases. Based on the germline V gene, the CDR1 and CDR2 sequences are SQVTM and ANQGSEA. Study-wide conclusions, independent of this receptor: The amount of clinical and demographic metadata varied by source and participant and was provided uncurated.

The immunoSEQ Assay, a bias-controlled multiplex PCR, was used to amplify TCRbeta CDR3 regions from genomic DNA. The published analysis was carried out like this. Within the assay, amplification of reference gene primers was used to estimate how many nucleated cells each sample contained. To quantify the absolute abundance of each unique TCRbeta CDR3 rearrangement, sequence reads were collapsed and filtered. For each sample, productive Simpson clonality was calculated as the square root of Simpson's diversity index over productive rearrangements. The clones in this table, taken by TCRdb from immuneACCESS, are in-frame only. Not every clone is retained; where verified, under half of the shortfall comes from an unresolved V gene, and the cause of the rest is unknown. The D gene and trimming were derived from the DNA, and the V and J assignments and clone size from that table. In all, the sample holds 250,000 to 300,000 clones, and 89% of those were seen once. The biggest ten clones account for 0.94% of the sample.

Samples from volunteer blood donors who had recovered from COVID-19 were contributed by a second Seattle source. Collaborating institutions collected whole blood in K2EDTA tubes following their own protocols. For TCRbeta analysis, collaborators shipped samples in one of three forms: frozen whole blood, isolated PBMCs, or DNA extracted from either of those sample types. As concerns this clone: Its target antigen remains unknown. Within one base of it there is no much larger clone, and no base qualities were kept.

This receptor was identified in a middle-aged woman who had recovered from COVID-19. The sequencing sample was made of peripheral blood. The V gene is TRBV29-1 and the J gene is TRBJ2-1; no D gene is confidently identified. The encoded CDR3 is CSVDPTPNEQFF. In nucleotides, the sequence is TGCAGCGTTGACCCGACTCCTAATGAGCAGTTCTTC.